The clone carrying this TCR beta chain was found once. As originally analysed: Using reference gene primer amplification, nucleated cell counts were estimated. Measured with immunoSEQ multiplex PCR; TCRdb has only the in-frame clones, and not every one. That table is the source of V, J and clone size, and D and trimming were worked out from the DNA. Of some 70,000 clones in the sample, about 90% were seen once. The entry originates in a study of blood T cell repertoires in COVID-19. Study context: Researchers got acute and convalescent COVID-19 samples from the United States, Italy and Spain. Sources were T cells, B-cell-depleted T cells, or PBMCs; the material itself was cDNA or gDNA.

The germline CDR1 and CDR2 sequences are LNHNV and YYDKDF (reference sequence). With V trimmed by 0 bases and J by 9 bases, 13 bases remained unmatched. The CDR3 has 16 residues. The chain joins TRBV15 to TRBJ2-7; 8 bases are shared with TRBD2. The sample comprised peripheral blood. This receptor was obtained from a human donor in a cohort sampled during active COVID-19. The CDR3 nucleotides read TGTGCCACCAGCAGAGAAGGCCGAGCGGGGGTAATTGGGCAGTACTTC. Translation: CATSREGRAGVIGQYF. The full variable domain, completed using reference TRBV15 and TRBJ2-7, is DAMVIQNPRYQVTQFGKPVTLSCSQTLNHNVMYWYQQKSSQAPKLLFHYYDKDFNNEADTPDNFQSRRPNTSFCFLDIRSPGLGDTAMYLCATSREGRAGVIGQYFGPGTRLTVT.